One sample yielded the 19 T cell receptor beta chains listed below, sequenced in a study of post-analysis software for immune sequencing data. Study results and caveats: Included in a set of roughly five TRBV segments more frequent in patients than controls were TRBV5-6, TRBV5-1 and TRBV20-1.

Unique molecular identifiers had been added to the TCR beta cDNA libraries. From the PCR reads, TCRdb called clonotypes with MiXCR, one entry per CDR3 protein. This table has hundreds of thousands of distinct CDR3 sequences, about 50% appearing once. These receptors are not linked to any known antigen. Sequencing was carried out using blood. All receptors derive from a girl aged 10 to 17 with multiple sclerosis.

This clonotype has only a few counts. The chain has TRBV27 and TRBJ1-2; 9 bases fit TRBD1. The germline CDR1 and CDR2 sequences are MNHEY and SMNVEV (reference sequence). CDR3 length: 14 residues. V lost 5 bases and J lost 4; bases outside the gene matches: 5. The CDR3 region has the DNA TGTGCCAGCAGTACACACAGGGGGCCCTATGGCTACACCTTC. The encoded protein is CASSTHRGPYGYTF.

This clonotype was seen a few times. This chain uses TRBV18 with TRBJ1-1; TRBD1 aligns across 7 bases. Germline V gene sequence: CDR1 KGHSH, CDR2 LQKENI. Trimming at V came to 3 bases and at J to 3 bases, leaving 7 bases not matched to a gene. The length of the CDR3 is 15 residues. The CDR3 here is CASSPAQGLDTEAFF. The CDR3 nucleotides read TGTGCCAGCTCACCGGCACAGGGGTTGGACACTGAAGCTTTCTTT.

This chain uses TRBV6-5 with TRBJ2-1; 9 bases line up with TRBD1. Germline values: CDR1 MNHEY, CDR2 SVGAGI. The CDR3 contains 15 residues. The V gene end was trimmed by 2 bases and the J gene end by 8 bases; junction bases not matched to a gene: 7. CDR3 nucleotide sequence: TGTGCCAGCAGTTACACAGGACAGGGGTCCCATGAGCAGTTCTTC. Translating gives CASSYTGQGSHEQFF.

This chain connects TRBV10-3 to TRBJ2-3, with 7 positions matching TRBD1. This CDR3 has 14 amino acids. CDR1 is ENHRY, CDR2 SYGVKD, per germline. After removal of 7 bases from V and 5 bases from J, the junction contained 9 bases not matched to a gene. The CDR3 here is CAINAGTAEDTQYF. The CDR3 nucleotides are TGTGCCATCAACGCCGGGACAGCGGAAGATACGCAGTATTTT.

This chain links TRBV20-1 with TRBJ2-4; 9 bases align to TRBD2. CDR3 length: 15 residues. With V trimmed by 2 bases and J by 3 bases, 5 bases remained unmatched. Germline CDR1 DFQATT, CDR2 SNEGSKA (reference sequence). CDR3 nucleotide sequence: TGCAGTGCTAGAAGAGCGGGGGGTGACAAAAACATTCAGTACTTC. Translating it yields CSARRAGGDKNIQYF.

The V call is TRBV14, the J call TRBJ2-3; 11 nucleotides align to TRBD2. CDR3 length: 15 amino acids. Per the germline V gene, CDR1 is SGHDN and CDR2 is FVKESK. V shed 3 bases, J shed 5 bases, and the junction held 4 bases outside the gene matches. CDR3 region: CASSQDTSGRDTQYF. DNA for the CDR3: TGTGCCAGCAGCCAGGACACTAGCGGGAGAGATACGCAGTATTTT.

V is TRBV5-5 and J is TRBJ2-7, with D possibly being TRBD1 (6 bases). The V and J ends lost 2 bases and 3 bases respectively, with 12 bases between them. The CDR3 consists of 14 residues. The germline V gene has CDR1 SGHKS and CDR2 YYEKEE (reference sequence). The DNA of the CDR3 is TGTGCCAGCAGCTTCAACGGACAGAGCTACGAGCAGTACTTC. Encoded protein: CASSFNGQSYEQYF.

This chain joins TRBV29-1 and TRBJ2-5; 8 positions agree with TRBD1. Germline trimming cut 4 bases from V and 1 base from J; bases unmatched to any gene: 5. The CDR3 has 14 amino acids. The germline gives CDR1 SQVTM, CDR2 ANQGSEA. The CDR3 bases are TGCAGCGTTGGCGAACAGGGGGGCCAAGAGACCCAGTACTTC. It specifies CSVGEQGGQETQYF.

The table lists this clonotype with a few counts. CDR3 coding DNA: TGTGCCAGCAGTTATGGTGCGCTGTGGTACTTC. Its translation: CASSYGALWYF. The genes are TRBV6-6 and TRBJ2-4; unclear D gene. Trimming pared 3 bases from V and 15 bases from J, leaving 12 bases between. Germline V gives CDR1 MNHNY, CDR2 SVGAGI (reference sequence). The CDR3 runs 11 residues.

This clonotype has just one count. The chain couples TRBV29-1 to TRBJ2-3; tentatively, D is TRBD1 (5 bases). CDR3 size: 13 residues. Trimming removed 5 bases at V and 0 bases at J, with 9 bases between. Per germline, CDR1 SQVTM and CDR2 ANQGSEA. CDR3 DNA: TGCAGCGTTTACAGGATCAGCACAGATACGCAGTATTTT. Its protein product is CSVYRISTDTQYF.

The chain couples TRBV11-2 to TRBJ2-2; D is unclear. CDR1 is SGHAT and CDR2 is FQNNGV in the germline V gene. The CDR3 contains 14 residues. The ends were cut back, 0 bases at V and 5 bases at J, with 7 bases in the middle. CDR3 bases: TGTGCCAGCAGCTTAGATCCGGCTACCGGGGAGCTGTTTTTT. Its translation is CASSLDPATGELFF.

The chain recombines TRBV11-2 with TRBJ2-1; 7 bases align to TRBD2. With V trimmed by 4 bases and J by 10 bases, 16 bases remained unmatched. The germline CDR1 and CDR2 sequences are SGHAT and FQNNGV. The CDR3 runs to 16 residues. The CDR3 DNA reads as TGTGCCAGCAGCTGGGGGACTAACCCCTATCAAGGAGAGCAGTTCTTC. It is translated as CASSWGTNPYQGEQFF.

The chain is built from TRBV2 and TRBJ2-7; 8 positions agree with TRBD1. This CDR3 spans 14 amino acids. Germline V gene lookup returns CDR1 SNHLY and CDR2 FYNNEI. V trimming: 4 bases; J trimming: 2 bases; junction bases outside the gene matches: 4. The CDR3, as DNA: TGTGCCAGCAGTGTTGAGACAGGGGCCTACGAGCAGTACTTC. Translated: CASSVETGAYEQYF.

This clonotype was seen only a few times. This sequence joins TRBV6-2 or TRBV6-3 and TRBJ2-1; D may be TRBD1 or TRBD2 (5 bases each). Germline CDR1 is MNHEY and CDR2 is SVGEGT. V lost 2 bases and J lost 4, with 12 bases in between. CDR3 length: 15 amino acids. Here the CDR3 DNA reads TGTGCCAGCAGTTACCAGGGAGACCCTTACAATGAGCAGTTCTTC. Encoded protein: CASSYQGDPYNEQFF.

As DNA, the CDR3 is TGTGCCAGCAGAAGACAGGGGTCTCAGGAGACCCAGTACTTC. Translation: CASRRQGSQETQYF. The V gene is TRBV12-3 or TRBV12-4, the J gene TRBJ2-5, with 8 positions matching TRBD1. J gave up 5 bases and V 6 bases, and 8 bases lay outside the gene matches. This CDR3 is 14 amino acids long.

V usage is TRBV12-3 or TRBV12-4 and J usage is TRBJ1-2, with D perhaps TRBD1 (5 bases). The germline V and J ends were trimmed by 4 bases and 4 bases, with 13 bases remaining between them. This CDR3 has 14 residues. The CDR3 region is CASSYVSRGYGYTF. In nucleotides, the CDR3 is TGTGCCAGCAGTTACGTCTCTAGGGGCTATGGCTACACCTTC.

This clonotype came up once. The V and J genes are TRBV14 and TRBJ2-5; D is possibly TRBD1 (5 bases). The CDR3 sequence is 17 residues long. With 4 bases removed from V and 1 base from J, the gap between germline ends came to 19 bases. Germline V gene lookup returns CDR1 SGHDN and CDR2 FVKESK. The DNA of the CDR3 is TGTGCCAGCAGCCCGAAGATGGGGCAGGGTTTCCAAGAGACCCAGTACTTC. It translates to CASSPKMGQGFQETQYF.

This chain links TRBV15 with TRBJ1-2; tentatively, D is TRBD1 (5 bases). Germline assignment: CDR1 LNHNV and CDR2 YYDKDF (reference sequence). The CDR3 covers 15 residues. V was cut by 4 bases and J by 8 bases, with 20 bases left in between. CDR3 in amino acids: CATSKKGLLPRGYTF. The CDR3 region has the DNA TGTGCCACCAGCAAAAAGGGACTGCTCCCTAGGGGCTACACCTTC. Full variable domain (outside the CDR3, taken from reference TRBV15 and TRBJ1-2): DAMVIQNPRYQVTQFGKPVTLSCSQTLNHNVMYWYQQKSSQAPKLLFHYYDKDFNNEADTPDNFQSRRPNTSFCFLDIRSPGLGDTAMYLCATSKKGLLPRGYTFGSGTRLTVV.

This chain uses TRBV20-1 with TRBJ2-3; TRBD1 matches at 8 bases. This CDR3 region has 15 residues. Per the germline V gene, CDR1 is DFQATT and CDR2 is SNEGSKA (reference sequence). V lost 0 bases and J lost 3; bases outside the gene matches: 5. In DNA, the CDR3 is TGCAGTGCTAGAGATTCGGGACAGGCGACAGATACGCAGTATTTT. Protein: CSARDSGQATDTQYF.